The sequence of this T cell receptor beta chain was determined in a study of cytomegalovirus exposure and HLA in healthy donors. Germline V gives CDR1 SGHRS, CDR2 YFSETQ. Unmatched junction bases numbered 11, after V lost 4 bases and J lost 5 bases. This CDR3 contains 15 residues. This clone was counted once. No antigen is known for it. The PCR contained 60 Vbeta and 13 Jbeta primers. The assay was immunoSEQ multiplex PCR, and TCRdb's table has in-frame clones only and misses some. The sample contains 150,000 to 200,000 clones, approximately 80% of which appear only once. Notes on the study in general: An analysis done earlier found most TCR beta V segments productive about 90% or about 30% of the time. Several top significant clusters appeared, in a later analysis, to be linked to common viral pathogens.

V is TRBV5-1 and J is TRBJ2-7; 8 bases align to TRBD1. The source of this sequence is a girl aged 5-17 years in good health and CMV-seropositive. The sequenced sample consisted of PBMCs. CDR3 protein: CASSLTTGVVHEQYF. As DNA, the CDR3 is TGCGCCAGCAGCCTGACGACAGGGGTTGTCCACGAGCAGTACTTC.